The next 26 T cell receptor beta chains were all read from a single sample in a study of regulatory T cells in long-lasting Graves disease. To make TCR beta libraries, researchers used iRepertoire HTBI primers and Arm-PCR of CDR3 regions. TCRdb recomputed calls from the multiplex PCR reads with MiXCR, one row per CDR3 protein. The sample lists hundreds of thousands of distinct CDR3 sequences; approximately 12% were seen once. The time point: newly diagnosed GD, antithyroid drugs for less than 3 months. PBMC RNA served as the TCR library source. The sample was also reused in another study, on T cells in Graves' hyperthyroidism and ophthalmopathy.

The sample here was peripheral blood mononuclear cells (PBMCs), taken at new diagnosis, from a patient treated with antithyroid drugs. These receptors all stem from a man between 25 and 39 years old with Graves disease.

This chain uses TRBV18 with TRBJ2-3; D gene ambiguous. The CDR3 extends over 16 amino acids. Germline V gene sequence: CDR1 KGHSH, CDR2 LQKENI. Trimming cost V 2 bases and J 1 base, with 13 bases left between them. CDR3 protein: CASSPLVPPGTDTQYF. The CDR3 coding sequence is TGTGCCAGCTCACCATTAGTTCCCCCCGGCACAGATACGCAGTATTTT.

On this clonotype itself: One end of the junction does not line up with germline, which may come from a read error. The genes are TRBV5-1 and TRBJ2-4; TRBD1 or TRBD2 may be the D gene (5 bases each). Per the germline V gene, CDR1 is SGHRS and CDR2 is YFSETQ. This CDR3 comprises 15 residues. CDR3 region: CASSQEWGAKNIQYF. CDR3 coding DNA: TGTGCCAGCAGCCAAGAATGGGGGGCCAAAAACATTCAGTACTTC.

The chain is built from TRBV11-2 and TRBJ1-3, with D unclear. CDR1 is SGHAT, CDR2 FQNNGV, per germline. The CDR3 has 17 residues. Trimming cost V 2 bases and J 1 base, with 15 bases left between them. The CDR3 DNA reads TGTGCCAGCAGCTTATCCGAAAGCGGCAGGTCTGGAAACACCATATATTTT. This gives the protein CASSLSESGRSGNTIYF.

This clonotype was picked up many times. The chain links TRBV13 to TRBJ2-7; D gene ambiguous. Looked up from germline, CDR1 is PRHDT and CDR2 is FYEKMQ (reference sequence). With 4 bases removed from V and 2 bases from J, the gap between germline ends came to 15 bases. The CDR3 is 15 residues long. In nucleotides, the CDR3 is TGTGCCAGCAGCTCCGCCGGGCCCCCGGCCTACGAGCAGTACTTC. This translates into CASSSAGPPAYEQYF.

This clonotype was observed many times. The V gene is TRBV11-2, the J gene TRBJ2-3; TRBD2 might be the D (6 bases). The V end was cut by 1 base, the J end by 9 bases, with 11 bases between. The CDR3 runs 13 residues. The germline gives CDR1 SGHAT, CDR2 FQNNGV. The CDR3 here is CASSLGGEMTQYF. CDR3 DNA: TGTGCCAGCAGCTTAGGGGGGGAAATGACGCAGTATTTT.

In its sample, this clonotype was seen many times. The V call is TRBV2, the J call TRBJ2-2, with D perhaps assigned TRBD1 or TRBD2 (5 bases each). V was shortened by 8 bases and J by 1 base, with 11 bases between the two germline ends. CDR3 length: 14 amino acids. Per germline, CDR1 SNHLY and CDR2 FYNNEI. CDR3 loop: CASEGLLNTGELFF. Written as DNA, the CDR3 is TGTGCCAGCGAGGGGCTTTTGAACACCGGGGAGCTGTTTTTT.

This chain uses TRBV7-6 with TRBJ2-1, with TRBD1 matching 7 bases. The CDR3 has 17 residues. V lost 4 bases and J lost 6; bases outside the gene matches: 15. The germline gives CDR1 SGHVS, CDR2 FNYEAQ. CDR3 region: CASSSSSFQGVSNEQFF. CDR3 DNA sequence: TGTGCCAGCAGCTCAAGTAGTTTTCAGGGGGTGAGCAATGAGCAGTTCTTC.

This clonotype came up many times. J is TRBJ2-3 and V is TRBV11-2; TRBD2 agrees at 10 bases. Losses at the gene ends were 5 bases for V and 0 bases for J; bases not matched to a gene: 5. The CDR3 length is 16 residues. Germline loops: CDR1 SGHAT, CDR2 FQNNGV. The DNA for the CDR3 is TGTGCCAGCAGCCGCCTAGCGGGAGCCAGCACAGATACGCAGTATTTT. The encoded protein is CASSRLAGASTDTQYF.

The chain uses TRBV4-1 and TRBJ1-2; D not resolved. CDR3 size: 15 residues. Trimming removed 1 base from V and 0 bases from J, with 9 bases in between. CDR1 and CDR2 from the germline V gene are MGHRA and YSYEKL. This chain's CDR3 is CASSQGSQTNYGYTF. CDR3 DNA sequence: TGCGCCAGCAGCCAAGGATCCCAGACTAACTATGGCTACACCTTC.

This clonotype was counted at least ten times. This chain joins TRBV5-1 and TRBJ2-7; D gene uncertain. The length of the CDR3 is 12 residues. Germline CDR1 reads SGHRS; CDR2 reads YFSETQ. Trimming cost V 3 bases and J 4 bases, with 8 bases left between them. This CDR3 reads CASSSELYEQYF. CDR3 coding DNA: TGCGCCAGCAGCTCCGAACTTTACGAGCAGTACTTC.

This clonotype showed up many times. The chain couples TRBV11-1 to TRBJ2-1; D possibly corresponds to TRBD1 (5 bases). CDR3 size: 12 residues. Germline CDR1 reads SGHAT; CDR2 reads FQDESV (reference sequence). Trimming took off 8 bases at V and 10 bases at J, with 15 bases between the two ends. CDR3: CASLPLGQEQFF. Here the CDR3 DNA reads TGTGCCAGCCTTCCCCTGGGGCAGGAGCAGTTCTTC. Together with reference TRBV11-1 and TRBJ2-1, the CDR3 gives the full variable domain: EAEVAQSPRYKITEKSQAVAFWCDPISGHATLYWYRQILGQGPELLVQFQDESVVDDSQLPKDRFSAERLKGVDSTLKIQPAELGDSAMYLCASLPLGQEQFFGPGTRLTVL.

The V call is TRBV3-1, the J call TRBJ2-7; D might be TRBD2 (5 bases). With 2 bases removed from V and 7 bases from J, the gap between germline ends came to 18 bases. This CDR3 is 15 amino acids long. Germline CDR1 and CDR2: LGHDT and YNNKEL (reference sequence). CDR3 residues: CASSQLTSGTGEQYF. The CDR3 DNA follows: TGTGCCAGCAGCCAACTTACTTCTGGTACGGGGGAGCAGTACTTC.

This clonotype was seen many times. This chain uses TRBV30 with TRBJ2-1; no firm D call. This CDR3 region has 12 residues. Germline V gene lookup returns CDR1 GTSNPN and CDR2 SVGIG (reference sequence). Trimming cost V 0 bases and J 10 bases, with 10 bases left between them. CDR3 in DNA: TGTGCCTGGAGTGTAACCCAGCGCGAGCAGTTCTTC. Translating it yields CAWSVTQREQFF.

Many counts were recorded for this clonotype. V usage is TRBV20-1 and J usage is TRBJ1-2, with TRBD1 identical over 9 bases. CDR3 length: 14 residues. J was trimmed by 6 bases and V by 5 bases; bases with no gene match: 10. The germline V gene encodes CDR1 DFQATT and CDR2 SNEGSKA (reference sequence). For the CDR3, the DNA is TGCAGTGCTCGGACCCGACAGGGGGTTCATGGCTACACCTTC. Protein sequence: CSARTRQGVHGYTF.

This clonotype was counted many times. Germline is not matched at one junction end, which may reflect a read error. This sequence joins TRBV20-1 and TRBJ2-5, with a tentative D call TRBD1 (6 bases). Germline loops: CDR1 DFQATT, CDR2 SNEGSKA (reference sequence). This CDR3 is 15 amino acids long. CDR3 DNA sequence: TGCAGTGCTGGAGAGATCGCTTCAGGGGAAGAGACCCAGTACTTC. Protein sequence: CSAGEIASGEETQYF.

This clonotype was seen more than once but under ten times. A far larger clone is a single base away, which makes a read error likely. This chain connects TRBV2 to TRBJ2-3, with unresolved D. The J call may be in error: the DNA end matches TRBJ2-7 better. Germline V gives CDR1 SNHLY, CDR2 FYNNEI. The CDR3 runs to 12 residues. CDR3 coding DNA: TGTGCCAGCAGCCTCTCGTACCATGAGCAGTACTTC. Its protein is CASSLSYHEQYF.

On this clonotype: A much larger clone lies one base from this, so it may be a read error. The chain recombines TRBV25-1 with TRBJ2-7; 10 bases agree with TRBD2. Trimming cost V 1 base and J 6 bases; bases outside gene matches: 12. This CDR3 contains 17 residues. Germline assignment: CDR1 MGHDK and CDR2 SYGVNS. CDR3 protein: CASSEWSSGSLSREQYF. Here the CDR3 DNA reads TGTGCCAGCAGTGAATGGTCTAGCGGGAGTTTAAGCCGCGAGCAGTACTTC.

This clonotype was seen repeatedly, ten times or more. V usage is TRBV27 and J usage is TRBJ2-3, with D tentatively TRBD1 or TRBD2 (5 bases each). CDR1 and CDR2 (germline): MNHEY, SMNVEV (reference sequence). The CDR3 length is 14 residues. The germline V and J ends were trimmed by 6 bases and 1 base, with 11 bases remaining between them. CDR3 nucleotides: TGTGCCAGCAGACCCCTGGGGGGCACAGATACGCAGTATTTT. This codes for CASRPLGGTDTQYF.

The J gene is TRBJ2-3, the V gene TRBV7-3, with a possible D match to TRBD1 (5 bases). CDR3 size: 14 residues. CDR1 and CDR2 (germline): SGHTA, FQGTGA. V lost 1 base to trimming and J lost 5 bases, with 10 bases between them. CDR3 in amino acids: CASSLRARGDTQYF. The CDR3 DNA is TGTGCCAGCAGCTTAAGGGCTAGGGGAGATACGCAGTATTTT.

The V call is TRBV20-1, the J call TRBJ1-3; TRBD1 aligns across 7 bases. The CDR3 is 13 residues long. CDR1 and CDR2 from the germline V gene are DFQATT and SNEGSKA (reference sequence). V lost 5 bases and J lost 7; bases outside the gene matches: 8. The CDR3: CSAVSQGPNTIYF. For the CDR3, the DNA is TGCAGTGCTGTGTCACAGGGGCCGAACACCATATATTTT.

This clonotype was counted ten times or more. The J gene is TRBJ2-3, the V gene TRBV27; TRBD2 agrees at 7 bases. The CDR3 spans 16 residues. From germline, CDR1 is MNHEY and CDR2 SMNVEV (reference sequence). V lost 6 bases, J lost 2 bases, and 11 bases stayed unmatched. The CDR3 is CASRGGYWVHTDTQYF. The CDR3 DNA follows: TGTGCCAGCAGGGGAGGGTACTGGGTACACACAGATACGCAGTATTTT.

The chain is built from TRBV7-7 and TRBJ2-2; D remains ambiguous. V was pared by 0 bases and J by 8 bases, with 13 bases between. Germline CDR1 and CDR2: SSHAT and FNYEAQ (reference sequence). The CDR3 has 15 amino acids. The CDR3 coding sequence is TGTGCCAGCAGCTTAGCTAGCAACGGTCTAGGGGAGCTGTTTTTT. Its protein is CASSLASNGLGELFF.

The chain uses TRBV5-1 and TRBJ2-5; D unresolved. The germline V gene encodes CDR1 SGHRS and CDR2 YFSETQ. The V end lost 1 base, the J end lost 5 bases, and 12 bases lay between the germline ends. This CDR3 is built from 14 residues. The CDR3 DNA sequence: TGCGCCAGCAGCTTGAGGGTCAGGACGGAGACCCAGTACTTC. This translates into CASSLRVRTETQYF.

The chain employs TRBV5-1 and TRBJ2-3; TRBD1 or TRBD2 may be the D gene (5 bases each). From germline, CDR1 is SGHRS and CDR2 YFSETQ. V shed 4 bases and J shed 6 bases, with 18 bases lying between them. The CDR3 consists of 15 residues. The CDR3 DNA reads as TGCGCCAGCAGCGCATACCGGGACCCCGGGGATACGCAGTATTTT. Translation: CASSAYRDPGDTQYF.

This clonotype occurred many times. This rearrangement joins TRBV24-1 to TRBJ2-1; D is perhaps TRBD2 (5 bases). Trimming removed 3 bases at V and 3 bases at J, with 17 bases between. Germline lookup yields CDR1 KGHDR and CDR2 SFDVKD. The CDR3 is 17 residues long. The CDR3 DNA reads TGTGCCACCAGTGATGCCTCGGGCCGCGACTACTACAATGAGCAGTTCTTC. It yields the protein CATSDASGRDYYNEQFF.

This clonotype was detected many times. This sequence joins TRBV4-2 and TRBJ2-1; 8 bases agree with TRBD2. V trimming: 6 bases; J trimming: 7 bases; junction bases outside the gene matches: 11. Germline V gene data show CDR1 as LGHNA and CDR2 as YNFKEQ. The CDR3 extends over 15 amino acids. The CDR3 here is CASRVAGLGKNEQFF. The CDR3 nucleotides are TGTGCCAGCAGGGTAGCGGGACTCGGGAAAAATGAGCAGTTCTTC.